The 13 T cell receptor beta chains reported below all come from one sample, sequenced in a study of blood T cell repertoires in COVID-19. Sequencing used immunoSEQ multiplex PCR; TCRdb keeps in-frame clones, though not all of them. The repertoire holds 200,000 to 250,000 clones, with roughly 89% as singletons. Sequenced sample: peripheral blood. These receptors were obtained from a man aged 60 to 69 who had recovered from COVID-19.

The chain couples TRBV7-3 to TRBJ2-7; 8 bases align to TRBD1. The CDR3 has 16 amino acids. V was clipped by 1 base and J by 0 bases; unmatched bases: 5. Germline CDR1 reads SGHTA; CDR2 reads FQGTGA. CDR3 amino acids: CASSLNPQGASYEQYF. The DNA for the CDR3 is TGTGCCAGCAGCTTAAACCCCCAGGGGGCCTCCTACGAGCAGTACTTC.

This clone was found a few times. V is TRBV28 and J is TRBJ1-2; 8 bases agree with TRBD1. Trimming cost V 7 bases and J 8 bases; bases outside gene matches: 6. Germline V gene data show CDR1 as MDHEN and CDR2 as SYDVKM. There are 12 residues in the CDR3. CDR3: CASTDRVFGYTF. In DNA, the CDR3 is TGTGCCAGCACGGACAGGGTCTTCGGCTACACCTTC.

V and J are TRBV30 and TRBJ1-5, with D possibly TRBD1 on 5 matching bases. The CDR3 consists of 13 residues. Trimming stripped 4 bases from V and 1 base from J, with 8 bases between. Per the germline V gene, CDR1 is GTSNPN and CDR2 is SVGIG (reference sequence). DNA of the CDR3: TGTGCCTGGAATGACAGAAGCAATCAGCCCCAGCATTTT. It translates to CAWNDRSNQPQHF.

V and J are TRBV3-1 (or the pseudogene TRBV3-2) and TRBJ2-5; 10 bases match TRBD2. From germline, CDR1 is LGHDT and CDR2 YNNKEL (reference sequence). Unmatched junction bases numbered 6, after V lost 1 base and J lost 7 bases. The CDR3 has 15 residues. CDR3 DNA sequence: TGTGCCAGCAGCCAAGCTAGCGGGGGCGGTGGGACCCAGTACTTC. The encoded protein is CASSQASGGGGTQYF.

CDR3 sequence: CASSHTPYTEAFF. For the CDR3, the DNA is TGTGCCAGCAGCCATACACCCTACACTGAAGCTTTCTTT. The rearrangement joins TRBV6-2 or TRBV6-3 to TRBJ1-1; D remains ambiguous. V dropped 6 bases and J dropped 3 bases, with 11 bases sitting between them. CDR1 and CDR2 from the germline V gene are MNHEY and SVGEGT. The CDR3 spans 13 residues.

This clone was seen a handful of times. V and J are TRBV4-2 and TRBJ2-6, with 9 bases that match TRBD1. The CDR3 sequence is 19 residues long. Germline-derived CDR1 and CDR2 are LGHNA and YNFKEQ. Losses at the gene ends were 1 base for V and 0 bases for J; bases not matched to a gene: 7. CDR3 sequence: CASSQVAGQGSSGANVLTF. CDR3 coding DNA: TGTGCCAGCAGCCAAGTGGCGGGACAGGGTAGCTCTGGGGCCAACGTCCTGACTTTC.

This clone was recorded once. The rearrangement joins TRBV7-3 to TRBJ1-2; 8 bases line up with TRBD1. This CDR3 has 14 amino acids. CDR1 SGHTA and CDR2 FQGTGA come from the germline V gene. J gave up 5 bases and V 5 bases, and 7 bases lay outside the gene matches. The CDR3 region is CASSRQGTDYGYTF. The CDR3 DNA sequence: TGTGCCAGCAGCCGACAGGGGACGGATTATGGCTACACCTTC. Variable domain in full (rest from reference TRBV7-3 and TRBJ1-2): GAGVSQTPSNKVTEKGKYVELRCDPISGHTALYWYRQSLGQGPEFLIYFQGTGAADDSGLPNDRFFAVRPEGSVSTLKIQRTERGDSAVYLCASSRQGTDYGYTFGSGTRLTVV.

This clone was seen once. This chain links TRBV11-2 with TRBJ2-5, with TRBD2 matching 10 bases. The germline V gene encodes CDR1 SGHAT and CDR2 FQNNGV. V was pared by 0 bases and J by 3 bases, with 7 bases of the junction left unmatched. The CDR3 has 17 residues. CDR3 coding DNA: TGTGCCAGCAGCTTAGATCTACTAGCGGGACTAAAAGAGACCCAGTACTTC. This translates into CASSLDLLAGLKETQYF.

This rearrangement joins TRBV7-3 to TRBJ2-3; 7 bases align to TRBD2. Germline V gene lookup returns CDR1 SGHTA and CDR2 FQGTGA. V lost 5 bases and J lost 8; bases outside the gene matches: 16. This CDR3 spans 16 amino acids. The CDR3 loop is CASSRSFRLARVTQYF. As DNA, the CDR3 is TGTGCCAGCAGCCGGAGTTTTAGACTAGCTCGGGTTACGCAGTATTTT.

This chain links TRBV2 with TRBJ2-1; D might be TRBD2 (5 bases). Germline loops: CDR1 SNHLY, CDR2 FYNNEI. This CDR3 is built from 13 residues. V shed 8 bases and J shed 8 bases, with 16 bases lying between them. CDR3 bases: TGTGCCAGCCAAATCCCGCCCGGGGATGAGCAGTTCTTC. Protein sequence: CASQIPPGDEQFF. The full variable domain, with the rest looked up from reference TRBV2 and TRBJ2-1, is EPEVTQTPSHQVTQMGQEVILRCVPISNHLYFYWYRQILGQKVEFLVSFYNNEISEKSEIFDDQFSVERPDGSNFTLKIRSTKLEDSAMYFCASQIPPGDEQFFGPGTRLTVL.

The V gene is TRBV11-2, the J gene TRBJ1-6; D ambiguous. Germline CDR1 and CDR2: SGHAT and FQNNGV. V was cut by 7 bases and J by 10 bases, with 11 bases left in between. The CDR3 has 12 residues. CDR3 region: CASNSRMSPLHF. The CDR3 bases are TGTGCCAGCAACTCCCGTATGTCACCCCTCCACTTT. The complete variable domain, with remaining parts taken from reference TRBV11-2 and TRBJ1-6, reads EAGVAQSPRYKIIEKRQSVAFWCNPISGHATLYWYQQILGQGPKLLIQFQNNGVVDDSQLPKDRFSAERLKGVDSTLKIQPAKLEDSAVYLCASNSRMSPLHFGNGTRLTVT.

The chain joins TRBV30 to TRBJ2-7; D is perhaps TRBD2 (6 bases). Germline loops: CDR1 GTSNPN, CDR2 SVGIG (reference sequence). This CDR3 is built from 17 residues. Trimming cost V 2 bases and J 3 bases, with 23 bases left between them. CDR3 residues: CAWSPKVTGQGLYEQYF. The CDR3 bases are TGTGCCTGGAGTCCGAAGGTAACGGGCCAGGGACTCTACGAGCAGTACTTC.

The gene calls are TRBV10-1 and TRBJ2-3, with a tentative D call TRBD1 (6 bases). Germline V gene data show CDR1 as WNHNN and CDR2 as SYGVQD (reference sequence). The CDR3 covers 15 residues. Trimming cost V 3 bases and J 5 bases, with 15 bases left between them. In nucleotides, the CDR3 is TGCGCCAGCAGTGACGCAGGGGCAGGGATAGATACGCAGTATTTT. It codes for CASSDAGAGIDTQYF.